These 8 T cell receptor beta chains were all obtained from the same sample, sequenced in a study of T cell repertoires in cytomegalovirus infection. TCRdb ran MiXCR on the reads and lists one entry per CDR3 protein. The data show some 800,000 distinct CDR3 sequences, with roughly 29% seen just once and around 13% held by the top ten. No antigen has been assigned to these receptors. Source: cultured CD8+ T cells from PBMCs, taken from culture after CMV antigen stimulation. The source of these receptors is a human donor in good health (CMV status not recorded). Some clones in this sample may be carry-over from other donors' samples.

V gene TRBV20-1 combines with J gene TRBJ1-1, with a tentative D call TRBD1 (5 bases). The ends were cut back, 0 bases at V and 1 base at J, with 12 bases in the middle. CDR1 is DFQATT and CDR2 is SNEGSKA in the germline V gene (reference sequence). The CDR3 runs 15 residues. The CDR3 region has the DNA TGCAGTGCTAGAGATCGTACAGGAGCGAACACTGAAGCTTTCTTT. Translated: CSARDRTGANTEAFF.

The chain links TRBV27 to TRBJ2-5; 11 bases are shared with TRBD2. The CDR3 has 18 residues. The ends lost 4 bases at V and 1 base at J; junction bases unmatched: 11. Per germline, CDR1 MNHEY and CDR2 SMNVEV (reference sequence). In DNA form, the CDR3 reads TGTGCCAGCAGTTCGAGGGCTAGCGGGAGGCCCTTCCAAGAGACCCAGTACTTC. It translates to CASSSRASGRPFQETQYF.

This clonotype was observed a handful of times. The CDR3 sequence is CASRPDGGGADTQYF. CDR3 DNA: TGTGCCAGTAGACCAGATGGCGGGGGGGCCGATACGCAGTATTTT. V usage is TRBV19 and J usage is TRBJ2-3; 9 bases line up with TRBD2. The germline gives CDR1 LNHDA, CDR2 SQIVND (reference sequence). The CDR3 length is 15 residues. Germline trimming cut 6 bases from V and 6 bases from J; bases unmatched to any gene: 10.

This clonotype appeared many times. The chain is built from TRBV7-2 and TRBJ1-2, with a weak D call TRBD1 (5 bases). This CDR3 region has 13 residues. In germline, CDR1 is SGHTA, CDR2 FQGNSA. V was cut by 1 base and J by 4 bases, with 7 bases left in between. Here the CDR3 reads CASSLVQAYGYTF. DNA for the CDR3: TGTGCCAGCAGCTTAGTACAGGCCTATGGCTACACCTTC.

V and J are TRBV10-3 and TRBJ1-1, with unresolved D. Trimming left V 5 bases short and J 1 base short, with 8 bases between. CDR1 ENHRY and CDR2 SYGVKD come from the germline V gene. This CDR3 is 13 amino acids long. CDR3: CAISPYGNTEAFF. The CDR3 nucleotides are TGTGCCATCAGTCCCTATGGGAACACTGAAGCTTTCTTT.

This clonotype was recorded a few times. This chain joins TRBV7-6 and TRBJ2-5, with TRBD2 matching over 10 bases. The J segment lost 4 bases and the V segment lost 2 bases, leaving 4 bases of the junction unmatched. This CDR3 spans 15 amino acids. Per germline, CDR1 SGHVS and CDR2 FNYEAQ. CDR3 nucleotides: TGTGCCAGCAGCTTATTTCTAGCGGGGGCAGAGACCCAGTACTTC. This encodes CASSLFLAGAETQYF.

J is TRBJ2-1 and V is TRBV19, with a tentative D call TRBD1 (5 bases). Germline V gene lookup returns CDR1 LNHDA and CDR2 SQIVND (reference sequence). The V gene lost 11 bases and the J gene lost 10 bases, with 15 bases spanning the gap. This CDR3 is 11 amino acids long. CDR3 in DNA: TGTGCCGTAAATATCTGGGGCGAGCAGTTCTTC. Its translation: CAVNIWGEQFF.

The J gene is TRBJ2-7, the V gene TRBV6-1, with D possibly matching TRBD2 (5 bases). Germline CDR1 is MNHNS and CDR2 is SASEGT. The germline V and J ends were trimmed by 3 bases and 4 bases, with 22 bases remaining between them. This CDR3 comprises 17 residues. CDR3 region: CASSDAGRPPRYYEQYV. The DNA for the CDR3 is TGTGCCAGCAGTGACGCGGGCAGACCACCGCGTTATTACGAGCAGTACGTC.